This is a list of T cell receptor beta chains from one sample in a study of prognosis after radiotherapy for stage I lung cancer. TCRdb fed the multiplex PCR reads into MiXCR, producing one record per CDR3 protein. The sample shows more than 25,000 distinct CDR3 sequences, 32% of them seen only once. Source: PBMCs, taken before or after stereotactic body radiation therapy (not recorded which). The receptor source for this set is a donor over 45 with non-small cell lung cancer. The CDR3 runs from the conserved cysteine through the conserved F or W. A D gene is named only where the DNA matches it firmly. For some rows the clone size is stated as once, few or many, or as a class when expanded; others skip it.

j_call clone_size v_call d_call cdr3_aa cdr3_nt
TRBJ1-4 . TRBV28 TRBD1 CASSLWGTENEKLFF TGTGCCAGCAGTTTATGGGGGACAGAGAATGAAAAACTGTTTTTT
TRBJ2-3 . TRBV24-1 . CATSDLWDTQYF TGTGCCACCAGTGATTTATGGGATACGCAGTATTTT
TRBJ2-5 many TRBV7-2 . CASSLAGWKVAPETQYF TGTGCCAGCAGCTTAGCGGGCTGGAAGGTAGCTCCAGAGACCCAGTACTTC
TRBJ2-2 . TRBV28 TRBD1 CANSSPGQGSPNTGELFF TGTGCCAACAGTTCACCGGGACAGGGGTCCCCGAACACAGGGGAGCTGTTTTTT
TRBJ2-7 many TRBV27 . CASSLGGDSYEQYF TGTGCCAGCAGTCTAGGGGGGGACTCCTACGAGCAGTACTTC
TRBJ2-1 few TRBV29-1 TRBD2 CSAAGTRAFNEQSF TGCAGCGCAGCCGGGACTAGGGCCTTCAATGAGCAGTCCTTC
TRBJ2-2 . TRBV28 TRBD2 CASSSGTSDTGELFF TGTGCCAGCAGCTCCGGGACTAGTGACACCGGGGAGCTGTTTTTT
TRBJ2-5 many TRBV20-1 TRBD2 CSARDLAAVGETQYF TGCAGTGCTAGAGATCTAGCGGCCGTTGGGGAGACCCAGTACTTC
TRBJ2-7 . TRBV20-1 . CSAARRCASSYEQYF TGCAGTGCTGCCCGCAGGTGTGCTAGCTCCTACGAGCAGTACTTC
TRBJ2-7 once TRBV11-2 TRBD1 CASSRDSVYEQYF TGTGCCAGCTCGAGGGACAGTGTTTACGAGCAGTACTTC
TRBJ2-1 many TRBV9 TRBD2 CASSVASGGSYNEQFF TGTGCCAGCAGCGTAGCTAGCGGGGGATCCTACAATGAGCAGTTCTTC
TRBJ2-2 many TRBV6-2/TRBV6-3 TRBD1 CASSADRGPGELFF TGTGCCAGCAGCGCTGACAGGGGTCCCGGGGAGCTGTTTTTT
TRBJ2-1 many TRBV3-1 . CASSAPGRADNEQFF TGTGCCAGCAGCGCTCCGGGAAGAGCTGACAATGAGCAGTTCTTC
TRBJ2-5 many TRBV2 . CASSDPGQRYF TGTGCCAGCAGTGACCCAGGGCAACGGTACTTC
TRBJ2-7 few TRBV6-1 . CASSHVYEHYF TGTGCCAGTAGTCATGTCTACGAGCATTACTTC
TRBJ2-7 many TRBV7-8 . CASSLIGPSYEQYF TGTGCCAGCAGCTTAATCGGCCCTTCCTACGAGCAGTACTTC
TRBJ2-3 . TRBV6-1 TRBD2 CASSRLAALTDTQYF TGTGCCAGCAGTCGACTAGCGGCCCTCACAGATACGCAGTATTTT
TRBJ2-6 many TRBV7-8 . CASSWVRGTGANVLTF TGTGCCAGCAGCTGGGTACGAGGGACTGGGGCCAACGTCCTGACTTTC
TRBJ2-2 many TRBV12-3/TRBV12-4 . CASSSPGVALNGELFF TGTGCCAGCAGTTCCCCGGGAGTAGCCTTAAACGGGGAGCTGTTTTTT
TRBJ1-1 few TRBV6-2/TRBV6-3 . CASRGSGNTEAFF TGTGCCAGCAGGGGGTCGGGAAACACTGAAGCTTTCTTT
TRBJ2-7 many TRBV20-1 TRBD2 CSGGGRANEQYF TGCAGTGGTGGCGGGAGGGCCAACGAGCAGTACTTC
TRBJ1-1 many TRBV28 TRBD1 CVTRDRGKTFF TGTGTAACCCGGGACAGGGGTAAAACTTTCTTT
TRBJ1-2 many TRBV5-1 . CASSFAGADYGYTF TGCGCCAGCAGCTTCGCGGGGGCGGATTATGGCTACACCTTC
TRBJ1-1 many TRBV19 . CASTGRYTEAFF TGTGCCAGTACGGGACGGTACACTGAAGCTTTCTTT
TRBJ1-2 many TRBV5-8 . CASSLSGDYGYTF TGTGCCAGCAGCTTGTCGGGGGACTATGGCTACACCTTC
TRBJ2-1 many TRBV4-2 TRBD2 CASSQIAGAGYEQFF TGTGCCAGCAGCCAGATAGCGGGAGCTGGCTATGAGCAGTTCTTC
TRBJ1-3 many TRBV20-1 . CSARDETFGNTIYF TGCAGTGCTAGAGACGAGACATTTGGAAACACCATATATTTT